These T cell receptor beta chains were read from a single sample in a study of blood T cell repertoires in COVID-19. Libraries were prepared by immunoSEQ multiplex PCR; TCRdb keeps only in-frame clonotypes and omits some of them. This sample has 150,000 or so clones; less than 90% occur once, and the top ten carry approximately 4%. The sample was peripheral blood. The receptors originated from a woman aged 70-85 years with acute or convalescent COVID-19. Both conserved end residues are part of each CDR3. The D gene is left open where the match is weak. Expanded clones are given a class, and other clones once, few, many or no size at all.

J: TRBJ2-2; D: TRBD1; size: .; V: TRBV7-8; DNA: TGTGCCAGCAGCTACGACAGGGTCGATGCCGGGGAGCTGTTTTTT; CDR3: CASSYDRVDAGELFF
J: TRBJ2-5; D: .; size: .; V: TRBV2; DNA: TGTGCCAGCAGAAGAAGAACAGGGACCTACCAAGAGACCCAGTACTTC; CDR3: CASRRRTGTYQETQYF
J: TRBJ1-1; D: .; size: few; V: TRBV30; DNA: TGTGCCTGGAGTGGTTCAGGACAACTGAACACTGAAGCTTTCTTT; CDR3: CAWSGSGQLNTEAFF
J: TRBJ2-2; D: TRBD1; size: .; V: TRBV13; DNA: TGTGCCAGCAGCCTGACAGGGTCGGACACCGGGGAGCTGTTTTTT; CDR3: CASSLTGSDTGELFF
J: TRBJ1-6; D: TRBD1; size: once; V: TRBV7-8; DNA: TGTGCCAGCAGCTTAACTTCCCGGACAGGCAATTCACCCCTCCACTTT; CDR3: CASSLTSRTGNSPLHF
J: TRBJ1-1; D: .; size: .; V: TRBV6-2/TRBV6-3; DNA: TGTGCCAGCAGCTATACGATAGGACAGAACGAGTTGAACACTGAAGCTTTCTTT; CDR3: CASSYTIGQNELNTEAFF
J: TRBJ2-7; D: .; size: .; V: TRBV6-5; DNA: TGTGCCAGCAGAGCAACAGGGTTGGGGGAGCAGTACTTC; CDR3: CASRATGLGEQYF
J: TRBJ1-4; D: TRBD1; size: .; V: TRBV5-8; DNA: TGTGCCAGCAGGGTAGACAGGGGGCGTGGAGAAAAACTGTTTTTT; CDR3: CASRVDRGRGEKLFF
J: TRBJ1-5; D: TRBD1; size: .; V: TRBV4-1; DNA: TGCGCCAGCAGCCATTCCGGGACAGGAAATCAGCCCCAGCATTTT; CDR3: CASSHSGTGNQPQHF
J: TRBJ2-7; D: .; size: few; V: TRBV7-8; DNA: TGTGCCAGCAGCGCTGGCCCAGTCGACTACGAGCAGTACTTC; CDR3: CASSAGPVDYEQYF
J: TRBJ2-1; D: TRBD2; size: .; V: TRBV6-2/TRBV6-3; DNA: TGTGCCAGCAGTCGGGGGGGACTGGACAATGAGCAGTTCTTC; CDR3: CASSRGGLDNEQFF
J: TRBJ2-1; D: TRBD1; size: .; V: TRBV28; DNA: TGTGCCAGCGGGACAGGGAGAGAAGGTGAGCAGTTCTTC; CDR3: CASGTGREGEQFF
J: TRBJ2-7; D: .; size: .; V: TRBV29-1; DNA: TGCAGCGTTAGGTGGACAACTCAACCCTACGAGCAGTACTTC; CDR3: CSVRWTTQPYEQYF
J: TRBJ2-1; D: .; size: many; V: TRBV11-1; DNA: TGTGCCAGCAGCTTCGGTTGGCGACAGGGAGGTTCTGAGCAGTTCTTC; CDR3: CASSFGWRQGGSEQFF
J: TRBJ2-5; D: .; size: .; V: TRBV5-4; DNA: TGTGCCAGCAGCCTCCCGTACCAAGAGACCCAGTACTTC; CDR3: CASSLPYQETQYF
J: TRBJ2-5; D: .; size: .; V: TRBV7-9; DNA: TGTGCCAGCAGCTTCGGGGTAGAGGAGACCCAGTACTTC; CDR3: CASSFGVEETQYF
J: TRBJ2-2; D: .; size: .; V: TRBV6-2/TRBV6-3; DNA: TGTGCCAGCTGCCGCTATTACACCGGGGAGCTGTTTTTT; CDR3: CASCRYYTGELFF
J: TRBJ2-3; D: TRBD1; size: .; V: TRBV24-1; DNA: TGTGCCACCAGTGATTGGGGACAGGGGCCAGATACGCAGTATTTT; CDR3: CATSDWGQGPDTQYF
J: TRBJ2-3; D: .; size: .; V: TRBV9; DNA: TGTGCCAGCAGCGTAGATAGCGGCGATACGCAGTATTTT; CDR3: CASSVDSGDTQYF
J: TRBJ1-4; D: .; size: once; V: TRBV7-9; DNA: TGTGCCAGCAGCTTCCAGATTTGGGGGGCAACTAATGAAAAACTGTTTTTT; CDR3: CASSFQIWGATNEKLFF
J: TRBJ1-3; D: .; size: .; V: TRBV5-1; DNA: TGCGCCAGCAGCTTGACTCAGGGGCGGAGAGGAAACACCATATATTTT; CDR3: CASSLTQGRRGNTIYF
J: TRBJ1-4; D: .; size: .; V: TRBV6-1; DNA: TGTGCCAGCAGTGAATTCCCGACAGGCCTCCCAATTTTT; CDR3: CASSEFPTGLPIF
J: TRBJ2-7; D: TRBD1; size: .; V: TRBV30; DNA: TGTGCCTGGAGTGCTGGACAGGGGCCTTCCTACGAGCAGTACTTC; CDR3: CAWSAGQGPSYEQYF
J: TRBJ1-1; D: .; size: .; V: TRBV6-4; DNA: TGTGCCAGCAGTGACCGGGGAGACACTGAAGCTTTCTTT; CDR3: CASSDRGDTEAFF
J: TRBJ2-7; D: TRBD1; size: .; V: TRBV7-8; DNA: TGTGCCAGCAGCCCACGACGATCAGGGGGCACCTACGAGCAGTACTTC; CDR3: CASSPRRSGGTYEQYF
J: TRBJ2-5; D: .; size: .; V: TRBV2; DNA: TGTGCCAGCAGTAACGGGTGGTTATCAACCCAGTACTTC; CDR3: CASSNGWLSTQYF
J: TRBJ2-2; D: .; size: .; V: TRBV7-3; DNA: TGTGCCAGCAGCCCGCGGAGGAACACCGGGGAGCTGTTTTTT; CDR3: CASSPRRNTGELFF
J: TRBJ1-2; D: TRBD1; size: .; V: TRBV6-5; DNA: TGTGCCAGCAGTTACGGACAGGGCCTCTCCGGCCATGGCTACACCTTC; CDR3: CASSYGQGLSGHGYTF
J: TRBJ1-2; D: .; size: .; V: TRBV6-5; DNA: TGTGCCAGCAGCACAGGGAACTATGGCTACACCTTC; CDR3: CASSTGNYGYTF
J: TRBJ1-6; D: .; size: .; V: TRBV4-1; DNA: TGCGCCAGCAGCCAGGTGATCGCTAGGTCAGATTCACCCCTCCACTTT; CDR3: CASSQVIARSDSPLHF
J: TRBJ2-1; D: .; size: .; V: TRBV7-3; DNA: TGTGCCAGCAGCTTACAAAATAGTCGGGATGAGCAGTTCTTC; CDR3: CASSLQNSRDEQFF
J: TRBJ2-7; D: TRBD2; size: .; V: TRBV28; DNA: TGTGCCAGCAGTTCGCCGGGACTAGCGGGAGGGCCCTACGAGCAGTACTTC; CDR3: CASSSPGLAGGPYEQYF
J: TRBJ1-2; D: TRBD1; size: few; V: TRBV24-1; DNA: TGTGCCACCAGTGAGCCAGGACAGGTCTATGGCTACACCTTC; CDR3: CATSEPGQVYGYTF
J: TRBJ2-1; D: .; size: .; V: TRBV4-3; DNA: TGCGCCAGCAGCCGGAGACAGGTTCCCTACAATGAGCAGTTCTTC; CDR3: CASSRRQVPYNEQFF
J: TRBJ1-5; D: TRBD1; size: .; V: TRBV18; DNA: TGTGCCAGCTCACCTATGACAGGGGTCAATCAGCCCCAGCATTTT; CDR3: CASSPMTGVNQPQHF
J: TRBJ1-2; D: .; size: .; V: TRBV28; DNA: TGTGCCAGCAGTTTTGGAGGGAAGCAGGATGGCTACACCTTC; CDR3: CASSFGGKQDGYTF
J: TRBJ2-1; D: .; size: .; V: TRBV3-1/TRBV3-2; DNA: TGTGCCAGCAGCCAGTCGGGGGACAATGAGCAGTTCTTC; CDR3: CASSQSGDNEQFF
J: TRBJ2-1; D: TRBD1; size: .; V: TRBV5-6; DNA: TGTGCCAGCAGCTTGGTAAGGGACAGGGAAAAACTCTACAATGAGCAGTTCTTC; CDR3: CASSLVRDREKLYNEQFF
J: TRBJ1-3; D: .; size: .; V: TRBV21-1; DNA: TGTGCCAGCAGCGGGGGGACAGCGGACTCTGGAAACACCATATATTTT; CDR3: CASSGGTADSGNTIYF